The 16 T cell receptor beta chains given below trace back to one sample, sequenced in a study of blood T cell repertoires in COVID-19. Assay: immunoSEQ multiplex PCR; the TCRdb copy retains only in-frame clones and omits some. Found here are approximately 130,000 clones, around nine tenths of them singletons; the top ten hold less than 2%. The sequenced sample was peripheral blood. The origin of the receptors is a human donor in a cohort sampled during active COVID-19.

The chain links TRBV6-5 to TRBJ2-7; 10 bases line up with TRBD1. V was clipped by 0 bases and J by 0 bases; unmatched bases: 2. The CDR3 runs 16 residues. CDR1 MNHEY and CDR2 SVGAGI come from the germline V gene. In DNA form, the CDR3 reads TGTGCCAGCAGTTACTCCGGGACAGGGGTCTCCTACGAGCAGTACTTC. It encodes CASSYSGTGVSYEQYF.

This sequence joins TRBV7-9 and TRBJ2-3, with D possibly being TRBD2 (6 bases). This CDR3 has 15 amino acids. Per germline, CDR1 SEHNR and CDR2 FQNEAQ (reference sequence). Trimming pared 4 bases from V and 0 bases from J, leaving 11 bases between. The CDR3 loop reads CASSSPEGSTDTQYF. The CDR3 bases are TGTGCCAGCAGCTCTCCGGAGGGTAGCACAGATACGCAGTATTTT.

The rearrangement uses TRBV5-1 and TRBJ2-5; 8 bases match TRBD2. CDR3 length equals 16 residues. With 0 bases clipped from V and 4 bases from J, the junction kept 8 bases outside the gene matches. Germline V CDR1 and CDR2: SGHRS, YFSETQ. CDR3: CASSLAPGGSGETQYF. CDR3 nucleotides: TGCGCCAGCAGCTTGGCCCCGGGAGGGAGTGGAGAGACCCAGTACTTC.

V gene TRBV7-2 combines with J gene TRBJ2-7; the D is unclear. The CDR3 is made up of 13 amino acids. With 3 bases removed from V and 3 bases from J, the gap between germline ends came to 9 bases. In germline, CDR1 is SGHTA, CDR2 FQGNSA. For the CDR3, the DNA is TGTGCCAGCAGCTTGAGTTCCAACTACGAGCAGTACTTC. Protein sequence: CASSLSSNYEQYF.

This chain links TRBV4-2 with TRBJ2-3, with D possibly being TRBD1 (6 bases). The CDR3 runs to 13 residues. Trimming left V 4 bases short and J 5 bases short, with 10 bases between. Germline-derived CDR1 and CDR2 are LGHNA and YNFKEQ. The CDR3 sequence is CASSPARGDTQYF. For the CDR3, the DNA is TGTGCCAGCAGCCCGGCCAGGGGAGATACGCAGTATTTT.

The CDR3 DNA reads as TGTGCCATCAGAACAGGTTCGTCAGAGACCCAGTACTTC. Encoded protein: CAIRTGSSETQYF. The chain joins TRBV10-3 to TRBJ2-5, with D maybe TRBD1 (5 bases). Trimming pared 6 bases from V and 4 bases from J, leaving 12 bases between. Germline lookup yields CDR1 ENHRY and CDR2 SYGVKD. This CDR3 has 13 amino acids.

The gene calls are TRBV15 and TRBJ2-5; the match to TRBD1 covers 8 bases. Germline V gene lookup returns CDR1 LNHNV and CDR2 YYDKDF (reference sequence). V shed 0 bases, J shed 0 bases, and the junction held 6 bases outside the gene matches. CDR3 length: 17 residues. The CDR3 loop reads CATSRDSTGGYQETQYF. CDR3 bases: TGTGCCACCAGCAGAGATTCTACAGGGGGGTACCAAGAGACCCAGTACTTC.

This clone was detected a few times. The chain carries TRBV28 and TRBJ1-5; a possible D gene is TRBD1 (5 bases). This CDR3 region has 13 residues. Germline V CDR1 and CDR2: MDHEN, SYDVKM. V lost 5 bases to trimming and J lost 7 bases, with 12 bases between them. The CDR3 nucleotides are TGTGCCAGCAGTCCCATTGGGGGGCAGCCCCAGCATTTT. It is translated as CASSPIGGQPQHF.

Regarding this clone: The same CDR3 arises from other DNA sequences in this sample as well. The V call is TRBV19, the J call TRBJ2-7, with D perhaps TRBD1 (6 bases). The CDR3 extends over 14 amino acids. Germline V gene lookup returns CDR1 LNHDA and CDR2 SQIVND (reference sequence). The V gene lost 3 bases and the J gene lost 2 bases, with 11 bases spanning the gap. CDR3 protein: CASSIGQGTYEQYF. In DNA, the CDR3 is TGTGCCAGTAGTATTGGGCAGGGGACCTACGAGCAGTACTTC.

The rearrangement uses TRBV9 and TRBJ2-5; 15 bases agree with TRBD2. V was pared by 4 bases and J by 1 base, with 5 bases of the junction left unmatched. The germline V gene encodes CDR1 SGDLS and CDR2 YYNGEE. The CDR3 contains 17 residues. The DNA for the CDR3 is TGTGCCAGCAGCCCGGGACTAGCGGGGGGAGTCCAAGAGACCCAGTACTTC. Protein product: CASSPGLAGGVQETQYF.

The chain is built from TRBV13 and TRBJ2-3; D is ambiguous. CDR3 size: 14 residues. Germline V lookup: CDR1 PRHDT, CDR2 FYEKMQ (reference sequence). Trimming removed 1 base at V and 2 bases at J, with 7 bases between. The CDR3 DNA sequence: TGTGCCAGCAGCTTAGTTCAGAACACAGATACGCAGTATTTT. Translated: CASSLVQNTDTQYF.

J is TRBJ2-3 and V is TRBV29-1; a possible D gene is TRBD2 (5 bases). Germline CDR1 SQVTM, CDR2 ANQGSEA. V lost 1 base and J lost 4, with 15 bases in between. The CDR3 is 15 residues long. The CDR3 here is CSVEALAGGADTQYF. In DNA form, the CDR3 reads TGCAGCGTTGAAGCTCTAGCCGGTGGGGCAGATACGCAGTATTTT.

A remark on this clone: Distinct nucleotide sequences in the sample also encode this CDR3. The chain combines TRBV7-6 with TRBJ2-7, with D perhaps TRBD2 (5 bases). The germline CDR1 and CDR2 sequences are SGHVS and FNYEAQ. V lost 1 base and J 4 bases, leaving 11 bases between the germline ends. The CDR3 consists of 14 residues. The CDR3 DNA sequence: TGTGCCAGCAGCTTAGGCGGTAGCGCGTACGAGCAGTACTTC. It encodes CASSLGGSAYEQYF.

The chain joins TRBV6-5 to TRBJ2-5; possible D gene TRBD2, 5 bases. V lost 6 bases to trimming and J lost 9 bases, with 14 bases between them. Germline CDR1 and CDR2: MNHEY and SVGAGI. This CDR3 has 12 amino acids. The CDR3 sequence: CASRDLREAQYF. For the CDR3, the DNA is TGTGCCAGCAGGGACCTCCGGGAAGCCCAGTACTTC.

The chain uses TRBV3-1 (or the pseudogene TRBV3-2) and TRBJ2-1; tentatively, D is TRBD2 (5 bases). This CDR3 comprises 18 residues. The V end was cut by 5 bases, the J end by 0 bases, with 20 bases between. The germline gives CDR1 LGHDT, CDR2 YNNKEL (reference sequence). This chain's CDR3 is CASSWRWDYSDSYNEQFF. CDR3 DNA sequence: TGTGCCAGCAGCTGGAGGTGGGATTACTCCGACTCCTACAATGAGCAGTTCTTC.

V and J are TRBV6-5 and TRBJ2-2, with D possibly matching TRBD2 (7 bases). This CDR3 has 14 amino acids. The germline CDR1 and CDR2 sequences are MNHEY and SVGAGI. The V end lost 7 bases, the J end lost 7 bases, and 16 bases lay between the germline ends. CDR3 residues: CASKPPGGYGELFF. The CDR3 nucleotides read TGTGCCAGCAAACCTCCGGGGGGCTACGGGGAGCTGTTTTTT.